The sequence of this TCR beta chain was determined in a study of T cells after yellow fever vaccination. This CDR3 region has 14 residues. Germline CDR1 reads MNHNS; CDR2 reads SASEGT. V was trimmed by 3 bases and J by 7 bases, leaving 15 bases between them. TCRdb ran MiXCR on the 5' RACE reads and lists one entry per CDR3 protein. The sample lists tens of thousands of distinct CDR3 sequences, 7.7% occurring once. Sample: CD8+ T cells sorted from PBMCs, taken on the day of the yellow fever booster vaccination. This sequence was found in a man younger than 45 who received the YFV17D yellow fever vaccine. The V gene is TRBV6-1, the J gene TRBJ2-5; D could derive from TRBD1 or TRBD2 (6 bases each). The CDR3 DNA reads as TGTGCCAGCAGTGATATCGGCAGGGGAGGGACCCAGTACTTC. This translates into CASSDIGRGGTQYF.